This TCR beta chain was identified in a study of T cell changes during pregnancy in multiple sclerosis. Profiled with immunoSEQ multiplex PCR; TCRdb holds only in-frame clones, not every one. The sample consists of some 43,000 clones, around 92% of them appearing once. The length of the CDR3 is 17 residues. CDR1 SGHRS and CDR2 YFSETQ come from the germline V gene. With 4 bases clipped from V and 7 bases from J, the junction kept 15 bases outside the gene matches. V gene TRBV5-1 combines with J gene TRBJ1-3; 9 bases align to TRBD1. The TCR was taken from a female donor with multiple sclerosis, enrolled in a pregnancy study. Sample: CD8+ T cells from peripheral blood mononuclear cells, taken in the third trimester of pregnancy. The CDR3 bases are TGCGCCAGCAGCCCAACCTTCCCGGGACAGGGAGACAACACCATATATTTT. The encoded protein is CASSPTFPGQGDNTIYF.